These T cell receptor beta chains were read from a single sample in a study of blood T cell repertoires in COVID-19. Sequenced by immunoSEQ multiplex PCR; TCRdb stores in-frame clones only, minus some. The repertoire has over 200,000 clones, around nine tenths of them found once; the top ten carry about 2.5%. The specimen sequenced was peripheral blood. The receptors come from a woman aged 55 to 70 with acute or convalescent COVID-19. The CDR3 runs from the conserved cysteine through the conserved F or W. A D gene is named only where the DNA matches it firmly. The size entry is marked missing in some rows and otherwise reads once, few, many or a size class.

abundance	j_gene	v_gene	len	d_gene	CDR3nt	CDR3aa
NA	TRBJ2-7	TRBV13	14	TRBD2	TGTGCCAGCAGCACTAGCGGGAGGACTTACGAGCAGTACTTC	CASSTSGRTYEQYF
NA	TRBJ2-7	TRBV2	15	TRBD1	TGTGCCAGCAGCTTGGGGACAGGGCCTGCCTACGAGCAGTACTTC	CASSLGTGPAYEQYF
NA	TRBJ2-7	TRBV10-3	15	TRBD2	TGTGCCATCAGTGAGAATGGGGGGGAAGGCTACGAGCAGTACTTC	CAISENGGEGYEQYF
NA	TRBJ1-3	TRBV10-3	16	NA	TGTGCCATCAGTGAGTCGACAGGAATCTCTGGAAACACCATATATTTT	CAISESTGISGNTIYF
NA	TRBJ1-2	TRBV6-5	14	NA	TGTGCCAGCAGTTACGACTCATCTAACTATGGCTACACCTTC	CASSYDSSNYGYTF
NA	TRBJ2-7	TRBV7-2	16	NA	TGTGCCAGCAGCTCCCAGCCGGGAGCCTTAGGGGCCGAGCAGTACTTC	CASSSQPGALGAEQYF
NA	TRBJ2-1	TRBV24-1	13	NA	TGTGCCACCAGTGATTTGAGGGGGTTTGAGCAGTTCTTC	CATSDLRGFEQFF
NA	TRBJ2-1	TRBV7-9	14	TRBD2	TGTGCCAGCAACTTAATGGGGGGGAGCAATGAGCAGTTCTTC	CASNLMGGSNEQFF
NA	TRBJ1-5	TRBV7-9	14	NA	TGTGCCAGCAGCTTAACAACAGGGAACCAGCCCCAGCATTTT	CASSLTTGNQPQHF
NA	TRBJ2-7	TRBV7-6	14	TRBD2	TGTGCCAGCAGCCTAGGACTAGCGGGCTACGAGCAGTACTTC	CASSLGLAGYEQYF
few	TRBJ2-7	TRBV6-2/TRBV6-3	15	TRBD2	TGTGCCAGCAGCCGCACGACTAGCGGTCTCTACGAGCAGTACTTC	CASSRTTSGLYEQYF
NA	TRBJ1-2	TRBV30	12	NA	TGTGCCTGGAGTCTAGACTTCTATGGCTACACCTTC	CAWSLDFYGYTF
NA	TRBJ1-1	TRBV4-1	15	TRBD1	TGCGCCAGCAGCCCCCTGGACAGGGAAGGGGCTGAAGCTTTCTTT	CASSPLDREGAEAFF
NA	TRBJ2-7	TRBV5-1	14	NA	TGCGCCAGCAGCTTGGACGTCCCGCGTTACGAGCAGTACTTC	CASSLDVPRYEQYF
NA	TRBJ1-1	TRBV6-5	13	NA	TGTGCCAGCAGTTCGCCGACAGACACTGAAGCTTTCTTT	CASSSPTDTEAFF
NA	TRBJ2-7	TRBV7-9	15	NA	TGTGCCAGCAGCCCGTCGACGCAGGGGCCCTACGAGCAGTACTTC	CASSPSTQGPYEQYF
once	TRBJ1-3	TRBV10-3	16	TRBD1	TGTGCCATCAGTGAGCCCGGGACAGCCTCTGGAAACACCATATATTTT	CAISEPGTASGNTIYF
once	TRBJ1-4	TRBV30	14	NA	TGTGCCTGGAGCTTCTGGACATCCAATGAAAAACTGTTTTTT	CAWSFWTSNEKLFF
few	TRBJ2-2	TRBV7-9	18	TRBD2	TGTGCCAGCAGCTTCCGGACTAGCGGGAGGGCCGATCCCGGGGAGCTGTTTTTT	CASSFRTSGRADPGELFF
NA	TRBJ2-3	TRBV3-1/TRBV3-2	18	TRBD1	TGTGCCAGCAGCCATCGGGTGCCGTCGACAGGGGGCTTAGATACGCAGTATTTT	CASSHRVPSTGGLDTQYF
NA	TRBJ1-3	TRBV3-1/TRBV3-2	15	NA	TGTGCCAGCACTTACACAGGGAACTCTGGAAACACCATATATTTT	CASTYTGNSGNTIYF
NA	TRBJ2-2	TRBV30	14	NA	TGTGCCGGTCAGGGATGGCCGAACACCGGGGAGCTGTTTTTT	CAGQGWPNTGELFF
NA	TRBJ2-3	TRBV5-5	15	NA	TGTGCCAGCAGCTTCCTGCCTACTAGCACAGATACGCAGTATTTT	CASSFLPTSTDTQYF
NA	TRBJ1-3	TRBV29-1	12	NA	TGCAGCGTTGACACCCAGCGGAACACCATATATTTT	CSVDTQRNTIYF
NA	TRBJ1-2	TRBV19	15	NA	TGTGCCAGTAGTATAACCCCCGACAGCCTCTATGGCTACACCTTC	CASSITPDSLYGYTF
NA	TRBJ1-1	TRBV6-5	14	TRBD1	TGTGCCAGCAGTCACGGGGACAGAAACACTGAAGCTTTCTTT	CASSHGDRNTEAFF
NA	TRBJ2-7	TRBV12-3/TRBV12-4	12	NA	TGTGCCAGCAGTTTCCAGTCCTACGAGCAGTACTTC	CASSFQSYEQYF
NA	TRBJ2-7	TRBV20-1	11	TRBD2	TGCAGTGCTAGTGTAGCGGGGCCTCAGTACTTC	CSASVAGPQYF
once	TRBJ2-3	TRBV10-2	14	TRBD1	TGCGCCAGCAAAGAGGGGGCTAGCACAGATACGCAGTATTTT	CASKEGASTDTQYF
NA	TRBJ2-3	TRBV11-2	17	TRBD2	TGTGCCAGCAGCCCAGTGGGATCTAGCGGGAGTACAGATACGCAGTATTTT	CASSPVGSSGSTDTQYF
NA	TRBJ2-7	TRBV10-3	14	NA	TGTGCCATCAGTGTTTCAGGTAGCTCCTACGAGCAGTACTTC	CAISVSGSSYEQYF
NA	TRBJ2-1	TRBV28	21	TRBD2	TGTGCCAGCAGTCCCCGTGCCTCCGGGACTAGCGGGGTCCATCTCTACAATGAGCAGTTCTTC	CASSPRASGTSGVHLYNEQFF
NA	TRBJ1-2	TRBV9	15	TRBD1	TGTGCCAGCAGCGTAACAGGGGGGGCGAACTATGGCTACACCTTC	CASSVTGGANYGYTF
NA	TRBJ1-3	TRBV29-1	12	TRBD1	TGCAGCGTTGGACAGGGTGGAAACACCATATATTTT	CSVGQGGNTIYF
NA	TRBJ1-1	TRBV5-1	17	TRBD1	TGCGCCAGCAGACCGGACAGGGGGCCATCCTGGAACACTGAAGCTTTCTTT	CASRPDRGPSWNTEAFF
few	TRBJ1-3	TRBV9	15	NA	TGTGCCAGCAGCGTAGATGTCAGGACTGGAAACACCATATATTTT	CASSVDVRTGNTIYF
NA	TRBJ2-1	TRBV5-1	13	TRBD1	TGCGCCAGCAGCTTACAGACAGGGGATGGTCAGTTCTTC	CASSLQTGDGQFF
NA	TRBJ2-1	TRBV5-8	15	NA	TGTGCCAGCAGCTTGACAGGGAGCCCTTTCGGTGAGCAGTTCTTC	CASSLTGSPFGEQFF
NA	TRBJ2-7	TRBV19	15	TRBD1	TGTGCCAGTAGGGGACAGCACAGTACCTCCTATGAGCAGTACTTC	CASRGQHSTSYEQYF
NA	TRBJ1-2	TRBV5-5	13	TRBD1	TGTGCCAGCAGCTTAGACAGGGGGCATGGCTACACCTTC	CASSLDRGHGYTF
once	TRBJ2-2	TRBV30	18	TRBD2	TGTGCCTGGAGTGATTACGGGACTAGCGGGAAGGATACCGGGGAGCTGTTTTTT	CAWSDYGTSGKDTGELFF
NA	TRBJ2-1	TRBV7-9	15	TRBD2	TGTGCCAGCAGCTACGTAGCGGGGGGGCTCAATGAGCAGTTCTTC	CASSYVAGGLNEQFF
NA	TRBJ2-7	TRBV7-8	16	TRBD2	TGTGCCAGCAGCAAGGGACTAGCGGGAGGACCCTACGAGCAGTACTTC	CASSKGLAGGPYEQYF
NA	TRBJ1-1	TRBV4-2	16	NA	TGTGCCAGCAGCCAAGATTCGGGGGAATCGAACACTGAAGCTTTCTTT	CASSQDSGESNTEAFF
NA	TRBJ2-4	TRBV11-2	17	NA	TGTGCCAGCAGCTTAGATAGGGGCTTTACGGCCAAAAACATTCAGTACTTC	CASSLDRGFTAKNIQYF
NA	TRBJ1-2	TRBV11-2	15	TRBD1	TGTGCCAGCAGCCCTGACAGGGCCTCTAACTATGGCTACACCTTC	CASSPDRASNYGYTF
NA	TRBJ1-5	TRBV6-5	15	TRBD1	TGTGCCAGCAGTAAGGACAGGGGGAAAAATCAGCCCCAGCATTTT	CASSKDRGKNQPQHF
NA	TRBJ2-1	TRBV29-1	13	NA	TGCAGCGTTCGGGGGACCTCCTACAATGAGCAGTTCTTC	CSVRGTSYNEQFF
NA	TRBJ1-1	TRBV11-2	15	NA	TGTGCCAGCAGCTTAGGGCAGGGCATGAACACTGAAGCTTTCTTT	CASSLGQGMNTEAFF
NA	TRBJ1-2	TRBV30	14	NA	TGTGCCTGGAGCTTAGGAGTTTCTAACTATGGCTACACCTTC	CAWSLGVSNYGYTF
NA	TRBJ2-3	TRBV9	15	TRBD2	TGTGCCAGCAGCTTTACGGGGGGGAGCACAGATACGCAGTATTTT	CASSFTGGSTDTQYF
NA	TRBJ1-1	TRBV6-5	13	NA	TGTGCCAGCAGTCGGACAGTTGGCACTGAAGCTTTCTTT	CASSRTVGTEAFF